Each of the 15 T cell receptor beta chains below was sequenced from the same sample in a study of CD8 T cells in ankylosing spondylitis. General observations from the study: A motif in TCR beta, a set of eight highly homologous variants, appeared characteristic of ankylosing spondylitis blood.

From the 5' RACE reads, TCRdb called clonotypes with MiXCR, one entry per CDR3 protein. The sample contains under 450,000 distinct CDR3 sequences, 15% to 20% of which appear only once. What these receptors recognize is not known. The specimen sequenced was blood, either unsorted or a sorted T cell fraction (not recorded which). All receptors derive from a male donor with ankylosing spondylitis.

The V gene is TRBV5-1, the J gene TRBJ1-2, with D tentatively TRBD1 (6 bases). V lost 0 bases and J 7 bases, leaving 13 bases between the germline ends. CDR1 is SGHRS and CDR2 is YFSETQ in the germline V gene. The CDR3 has 14 amino acids. CDR3 sequence reads: CASSLVGGAGGYTF. As DNA, the CDR3 is TGCGCCAGCAGCTTGGTTGGGGGGGCCGGTGGCTACACCTTC.

This chain joins TRBV29-1 and TRBJ2-5; 7 nucleotides match TRBD2. The trim removed 8 bases at V and 5 bases at J, leaving 8 bases unmatched. The germline gives CDR1 SQVTM, CDR2 ANQGSEA. The CDR3 contains 12 residues. The CDR3 loop reads CSIVGGSETQYF. Written as DNA, the CDR3 is TGCAGCATTGTGGGGGGGTCGGAGACCCAGTACTTC.

This clonotype was seen only a few times. V is TRBV28 and J is TRBJ1-2; TRBD1 agrees at 11 bases. The germline V gene has CDR1 MDHEN and CDR2 SYDVKM. Trimming cost V 3 bases and J 7 bases; bases outside gene matches: 16. The CDR3 sequence is 18 residues long. This CDR3 reads CASSLGLGYGQGARGYTF. CDR3 in DNA: TGTGCCAGCAGTTTGGGCCTCGGGTATGGACAGGGGGCCCGTGGCTACACCTTC.

In this sample, this clonotype turned up a few times. The chain uses TRBV30 and TRBJ2-3, with D hard to call. The germline CDR1 and CDR2 sequences are GTSNPN and SVGIG (reference sequence). The V end lost 0 bases, the J end lost 6 bases, and 7 bases lay between the germline ends. The length of the CDR3 is 12 residues. CDR3 loop: CAWSVLSDTQYF. The CDR3 DNA is TGTGCCTGGAGTGTACTGTCCGATACGCAGTATTTT.

This clonotype was seen more than once but under ten times. V is TRBV20-1 and J is TRBJ1-1, with unresolved D. The CDR3 spans 13 residues. V was cut by 5 bases and J by 1 base, with 11 bases left in between. Germline lookup yields CDR1 DFQATT and CDR2 SNEGSKA (reference sequence). The CDR3 DNA reads as TGCAGTGCTTCCCTCCCGGCGAACACTGAAGCTTTCTTT. Translation gives CSASLPANTEAFF.

At least ten counts were recorded for this clonotype. This rearrangement joins TRBV6-1 to TRBJ2-2; D might be TRBD1 (6 bases). The V end lost 6 bases, the J end lost 5 bases, and 19 bases lay between the germline ends. CDR1 and CDR2 (germline): MNHNS, SASEGT. This CDR3 is 16 amino acids long. CDR3 loop: CASRDRGTTITGELFF. The CDR3, as DNA: TGTGCCAGCAGGGACAGAGGAACCACAATAACCGGGGAGCTGTTTTTT.

At least ten counts were recorded for this clonotype. J is TRBJ2-1 and V is TRBV5-1, with D perhaps assigned TRBD1 or TRBD2 (5 bases each). The germline CDR1 and CDR2 sequences are SGHRS and YFSETQ. The length of the CDR3 is 16 residues. The V end was cut by 4 bases, the J end by 6 bases, with 20 bases between. CDR3 sequence: CASSPSGTSFFNEQFF. The CDR3 region has the DNA TGCGCCAGCAGCCCGTCCGGGACCAGCTTCTTCAATGAGCAGTTCTTC.

This clonotype was picked up a small number of times. V gene TRBV20-1 combines with J gene TRBJ2-1; 7 bases are a match to TRBD2. Losses at the gene ends were 1 base for V and 1 base for J; bases not matched to a gene: 13. CDR1 DFQATT and CDR2 SNEGSKA come from the germline V gene (reference sequence). The CDR3 length is 18 residues. The CDR3 DNA sequence: TGCAGTGCTAGAGTGGGTGGGAGGGCCTCGGGGTCCTACAATGAGCAGTTCTTC. It encodes CSARVGGRASGSYNEQFF.

CDR3 protein: CAIRGTSNTGELFF. Written as DNA, the CDR3 is TGTGCCATCCGCGGGACCTCGAACACCGGGGAGCTGTTTTTT. The V gene is TRBV10-3, the J gene TRBJ2-2, with TRBD2 as a possible D gene (6 bases). Germline V CDR1 and CDR2: ENHRY, SYGVKD. The CDR3 consists of 14 residues. The V gene lost 8 bases and the J gene lost 0 bases, with 10 bases spanning the gap.

This clonotype was seen only a few times. The V and J genes are TRBV12-3 or TRBV12-4 and TRBJ2-7; 7 bases align to TRBD2. This CDR3 has 15 amino acids. The V segment lost 6 bases and the J segment 0 bases; nucleotides outside the gene matches: 8. The CDR3 is CASRESGTHSYEQYF. The CDR3, as DNA: TGTGCCAGCAGGGAAAGCGGGACCCACTCCTACGAGCAGTACTTC.

The sample holds a few counts of this clonotype. This chain links TRBV29-1 with TRBJ2-1; TRBD1 aligns across 12 bases. The CDR3 has 13 residues. Germline V gene lookup returns CDR1 SQVTM and CDR2 ANQGSEA. Trimming cost V 5 bases and J 8 bases; bases outside gene matches: 4. The CDR3 region is CSVTGQGAHEQFF. The CDR3 region has the DNA TGCAGCGTTACGGGACAGGGGGCTCATGAGCAGTTCTTC.

This clonotype was counted a few times. This chain uses TRBV20-1 with TRBJ1-3; 8 nucleotides match TRBD1. Germline CDR1 and CDR2: DFQATT and SNEGSKA (reference sequence). V was clipped by 5 bases and J by 4 bases; unmatched bases: 4. This CDR3 is 13 amino acids long. The CDR3, as DNA: TGCAGTGCTTCGACAGGGGTCGGAAACACCATATATTTT. It is translated as CSASTGVGNTIYF.

In this sample, this clonotype turned up a few times. The chain recombines TRBV12-3 or TRBV12-4 with TRBJ1-5; no firm D call. CDR3 length: 13 amino acids. V lost 3 bases to trimming and J lost 7 bases, with 10 bases between them. In DNA, the CDR3 is TGTGCCAGCAGTTTCTCACCGCTCCAGCCCCAGCATTTT. It translates to CASSFSPLQPQHF.

The chain couples TRBV5-5 to TRBJ2-7, with D perhaps TRBD1 or TRBD2 (5 bases each). CDR1 is SGHKS, CDR2 YYEKEE, per germline (reference sequence). The CDR3 contains 15 residues. Between the trimmed V and J ends, which lost 0 bases and 3 bases, there was a span of 13 bases. CDR3 region: CASSLAGTDLYEQYF. DNA of the CDR3: TGTGCCAGCAGCTTGGCGGGGACCGACCTCTACGAGCAGTACTTC. The full variable domain, with the rest looked up from reference TRBV5-5 and TRBJ2-7, is DAGVTQSPTHLIKTRGQQVTLRCSPISGHKSVSWYQQVLGQGPQFIFQYYEKEERGRGNFPDRFSARQFPNYSSELNVNALLLGDSALYLCASSLAGTDLYEQYFGPGTRLTVT.

This clonotype was recorded a few times. The CDR3 nucleotides read TGTGCCAGCAGCCCCGAGCCGGGCTCCTACAATGAGCAGTTCTTC. It codes for CASSPEPGSYNEQFF. The V and J genes are TRBV7-2 and TRBJ2-1; D is unresolved. Germline V gene lookup returns CDR1 SGHTA and CDR2 FQGNSA. The germline V and J ends were trimmed by 5 bases and 0 bases, with 11 bases remaining between them. This CDR3 is built from 15 residues.